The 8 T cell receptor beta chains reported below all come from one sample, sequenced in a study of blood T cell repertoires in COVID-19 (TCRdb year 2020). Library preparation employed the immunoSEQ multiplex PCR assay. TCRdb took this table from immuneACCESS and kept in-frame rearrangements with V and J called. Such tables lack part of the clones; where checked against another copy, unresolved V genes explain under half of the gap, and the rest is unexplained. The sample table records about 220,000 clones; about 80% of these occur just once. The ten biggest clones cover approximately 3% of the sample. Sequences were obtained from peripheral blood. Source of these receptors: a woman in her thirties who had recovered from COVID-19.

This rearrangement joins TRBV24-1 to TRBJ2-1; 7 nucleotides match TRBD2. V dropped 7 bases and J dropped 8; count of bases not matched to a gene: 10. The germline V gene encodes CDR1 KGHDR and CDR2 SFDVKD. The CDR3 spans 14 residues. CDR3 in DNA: TGTGCCACCAGAGCTGTACGGGGGGACGATGAGCAGTTCTTC. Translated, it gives CATRAVRGDDEQFF.

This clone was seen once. DNA for the CDR3: TGTGCCAGCAGTTTGACAGGGGTACCCCACACAGATACGCAGTATTTT. It yields the protein CASSLTGVPHTDTQYF. The V gene is TRBV28, the J gene TRBJ2-3; the match to TRBD1 covers 8 bases. CDR1 MDHEN and CDR2 SYDVKM come from the germline V gene. V was clipped by 3 bases and J by 2 bases; unmatched bases: 7. This CDR3 spans 16 amino acids.

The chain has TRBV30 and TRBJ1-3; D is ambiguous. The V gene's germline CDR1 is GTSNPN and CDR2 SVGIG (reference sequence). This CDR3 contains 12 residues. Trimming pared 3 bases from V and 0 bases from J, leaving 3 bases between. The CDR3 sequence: CAWSLSGNTIYF. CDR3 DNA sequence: TGTGCCTGGAGCCTCTCTGGAAACACCATATATTTT.

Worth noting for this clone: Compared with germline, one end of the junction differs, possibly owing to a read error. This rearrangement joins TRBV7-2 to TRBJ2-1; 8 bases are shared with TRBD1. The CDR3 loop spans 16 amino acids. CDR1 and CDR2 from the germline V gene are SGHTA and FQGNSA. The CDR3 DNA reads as TGTGCCAGCAGTTTAGACAGGGGCATATCCTACAATGAGCAGTTCTTC. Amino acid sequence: CASSLDRGISYNEQFF.

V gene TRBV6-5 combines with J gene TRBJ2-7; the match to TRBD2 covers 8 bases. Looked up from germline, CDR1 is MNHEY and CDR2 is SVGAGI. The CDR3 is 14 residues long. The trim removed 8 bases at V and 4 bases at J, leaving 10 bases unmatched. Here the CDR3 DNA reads TGTGCCAGCCGGGGGGTAGCGGGATTTTACGAGCAGTACTTC. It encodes CASRGVAGFYEQYF.

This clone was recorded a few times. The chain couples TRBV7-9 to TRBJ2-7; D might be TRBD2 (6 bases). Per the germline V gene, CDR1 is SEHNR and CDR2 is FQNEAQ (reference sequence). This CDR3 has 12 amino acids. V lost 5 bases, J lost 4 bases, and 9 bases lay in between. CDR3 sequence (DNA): TGTGCCAGCAGCATTGGGGGGTACGAGCAGTACTTC. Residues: CASSIGGYEQYF.

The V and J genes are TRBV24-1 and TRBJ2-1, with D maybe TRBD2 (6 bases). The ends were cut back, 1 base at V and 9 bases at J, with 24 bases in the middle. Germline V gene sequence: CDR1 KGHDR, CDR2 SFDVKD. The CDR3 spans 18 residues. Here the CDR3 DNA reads TGTGCCACCAGTGATTTTTACACTAGCCAGGGTAAACGTAGTGAGCAGTTCTTC. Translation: CATSDFYTSQGKRSEQFF.

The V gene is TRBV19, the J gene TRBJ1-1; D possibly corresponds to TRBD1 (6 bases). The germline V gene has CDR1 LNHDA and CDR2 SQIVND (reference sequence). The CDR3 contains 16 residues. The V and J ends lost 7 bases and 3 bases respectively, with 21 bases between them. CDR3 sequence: CASTRHMGGADTEAFF. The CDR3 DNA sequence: TGTGCCAGTACTCGGCACATGGGGGGGGCTGACACTGAAGCTTTCTTT.